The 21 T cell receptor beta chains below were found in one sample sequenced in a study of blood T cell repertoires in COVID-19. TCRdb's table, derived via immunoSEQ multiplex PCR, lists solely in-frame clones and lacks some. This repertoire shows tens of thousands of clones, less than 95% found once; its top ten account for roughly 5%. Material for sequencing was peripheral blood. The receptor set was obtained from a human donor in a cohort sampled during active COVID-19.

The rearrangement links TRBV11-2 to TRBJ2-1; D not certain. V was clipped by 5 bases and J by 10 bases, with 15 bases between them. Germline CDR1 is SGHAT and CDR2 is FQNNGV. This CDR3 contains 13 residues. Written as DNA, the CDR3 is TGTGCCAGCAGCCGCACCCCACAGACCGAGCAGTTCTTC. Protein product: CASSRTPQTEQFF.

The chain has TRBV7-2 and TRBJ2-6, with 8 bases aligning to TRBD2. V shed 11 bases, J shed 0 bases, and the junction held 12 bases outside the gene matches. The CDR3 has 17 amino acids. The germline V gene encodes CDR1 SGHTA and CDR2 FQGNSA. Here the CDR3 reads CASSLASGSSGANVLTF. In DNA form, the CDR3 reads TGTGCCTCCAGCTTGGCCAGCGGGAGCTCTGGGGCCAACGTCCTGACTTTC.

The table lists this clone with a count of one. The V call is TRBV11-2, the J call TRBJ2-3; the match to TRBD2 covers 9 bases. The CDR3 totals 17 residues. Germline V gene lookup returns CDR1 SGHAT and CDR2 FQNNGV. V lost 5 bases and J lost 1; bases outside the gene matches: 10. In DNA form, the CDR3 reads TGTGCCAGCAGCCAATCGGTGCGGGAGGGCGGCACAGATACGCAGTATTTT. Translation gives CASSQSVREGGTDTQYF.

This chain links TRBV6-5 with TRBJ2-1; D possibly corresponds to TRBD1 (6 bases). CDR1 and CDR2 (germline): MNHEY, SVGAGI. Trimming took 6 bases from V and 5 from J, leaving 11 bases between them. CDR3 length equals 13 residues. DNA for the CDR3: TGTGCCAGCAGCGCCGGGACACACAATGAGCAGTTCTTC. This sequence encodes CASSAGTHNEQFF.

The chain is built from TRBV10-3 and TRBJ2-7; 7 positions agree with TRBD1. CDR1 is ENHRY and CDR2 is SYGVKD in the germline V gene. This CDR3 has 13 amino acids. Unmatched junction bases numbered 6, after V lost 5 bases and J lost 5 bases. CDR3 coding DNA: TGTGCCATCAGTCCCACAGGGGTGGACGAGCAGTACTTC. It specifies CAISPTGVDEQYF.

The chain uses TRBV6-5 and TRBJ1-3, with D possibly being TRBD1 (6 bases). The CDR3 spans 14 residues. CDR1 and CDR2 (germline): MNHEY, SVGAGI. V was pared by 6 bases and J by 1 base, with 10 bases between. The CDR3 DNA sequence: TGTGCCAGCAGACAGGGCCCTTCTGGAAACACCATATATTTT. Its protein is CASRQGPSGNTIYF.

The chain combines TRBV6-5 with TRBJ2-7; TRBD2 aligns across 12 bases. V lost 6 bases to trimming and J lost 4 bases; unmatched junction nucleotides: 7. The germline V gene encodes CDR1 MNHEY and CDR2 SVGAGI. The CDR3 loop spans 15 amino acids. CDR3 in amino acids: CASSRGTSGQYEQYF. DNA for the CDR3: TGTGCCAGCAGCCGGGGGACTAGCGGGCAGTACGAGCAGTACTTC.

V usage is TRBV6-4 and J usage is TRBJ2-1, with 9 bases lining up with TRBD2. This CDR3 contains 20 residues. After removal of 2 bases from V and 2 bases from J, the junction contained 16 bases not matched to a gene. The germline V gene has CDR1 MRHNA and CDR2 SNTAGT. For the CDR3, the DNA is TGTGCCAGCAGTGACCCCTCAAGGGAGAAGCGGGAGGCCCCCTACAATGAGCAGTTCTTC. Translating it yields CASSDPSREKREAPYNEQFF.

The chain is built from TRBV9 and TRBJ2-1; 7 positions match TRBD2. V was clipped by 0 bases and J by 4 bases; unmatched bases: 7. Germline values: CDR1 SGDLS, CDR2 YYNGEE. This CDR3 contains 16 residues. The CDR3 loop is CASSVVSSGIYNEQFF. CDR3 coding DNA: TGTGCCAGCAGCGTAGTATCCAGCGGGATATACAATGAGCAGTTCTTC.

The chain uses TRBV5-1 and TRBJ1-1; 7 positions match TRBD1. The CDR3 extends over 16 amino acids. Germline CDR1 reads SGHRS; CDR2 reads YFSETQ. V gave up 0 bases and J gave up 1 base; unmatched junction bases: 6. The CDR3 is CASSLEGAGGNTEAFF. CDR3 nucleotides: TGCGCCAGCAGCTTGGAAGGGGCAGGGGGGAACACTGAAGCTTTCTTT. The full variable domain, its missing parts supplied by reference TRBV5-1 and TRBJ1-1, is KAGVTQTPRYLIKTRGQQVTLSCSPISGHRSVSWYQQTPGQGLQFLFEYFSETQRNKGNFPGRFSGRQFSNSRSEMNVSTLELGDSALYLCASSLEGAGGNTEAFFGQGTRLTVV.

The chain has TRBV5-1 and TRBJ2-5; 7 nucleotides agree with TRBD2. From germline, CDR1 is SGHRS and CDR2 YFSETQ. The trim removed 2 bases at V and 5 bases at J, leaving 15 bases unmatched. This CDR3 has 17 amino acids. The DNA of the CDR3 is TGCGCCAGCAGCTTTTTGCCTCAAAGCGGGACCCGGGAGACCCAGTACTTC. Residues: CASSFLPQSGTRETQYF.

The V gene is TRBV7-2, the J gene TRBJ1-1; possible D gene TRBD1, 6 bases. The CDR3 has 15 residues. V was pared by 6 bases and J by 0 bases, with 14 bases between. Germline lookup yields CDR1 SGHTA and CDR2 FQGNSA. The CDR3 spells CASSHQRTVNTEAFF. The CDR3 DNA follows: TGTGCCAGCAGTCATCAGAGGACAGTGAACACTGAAGCTTTCTTT.

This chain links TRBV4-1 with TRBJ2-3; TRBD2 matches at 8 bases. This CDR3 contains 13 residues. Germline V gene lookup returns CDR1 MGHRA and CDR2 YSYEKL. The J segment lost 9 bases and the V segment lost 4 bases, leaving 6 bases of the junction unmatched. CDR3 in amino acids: CASSLVTSDTQYF. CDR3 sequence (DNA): TGCGCCAGCAGCCTAGTGACTAGCGACACGCAGTATTTT.

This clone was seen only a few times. Here the CDR3 DNA reads TGTGCCAGCAGTTACTCCGAGGAAAGCTCCTACAATGAGCAGTTCTTC. Amino acid sequence: CASSYSEESSYNEQFF. The chain joins TRBV6-5 to TRBJ2-1, with D hard to call. Germline V gives CDR1 MNHEY, CDR2 SVGAGI. Trimming stripped 0 bases from V and 0 bases from J, with 9 bases between. CDR3 size: 16 residues.

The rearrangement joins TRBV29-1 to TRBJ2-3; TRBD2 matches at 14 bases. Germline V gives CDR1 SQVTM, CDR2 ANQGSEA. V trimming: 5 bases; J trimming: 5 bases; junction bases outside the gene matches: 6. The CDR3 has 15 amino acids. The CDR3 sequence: CSVSGLAGVRDTQYF. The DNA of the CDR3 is TGCAGCGTTTCGGGACTAGCGGGAGTACGAGATACGCAGTATTTT.

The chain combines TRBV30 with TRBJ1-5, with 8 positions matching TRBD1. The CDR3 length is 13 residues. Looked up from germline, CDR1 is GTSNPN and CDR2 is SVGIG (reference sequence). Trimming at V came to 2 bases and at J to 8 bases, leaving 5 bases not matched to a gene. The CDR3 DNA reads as TGTGCCTGGAGTCGGACAGGGCGCGAGCCCCAGCATTTT. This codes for CAWSRTGREPQHF.

The DNA of the CDR3 is TGTGCCAGTAGAAGACAGGTGTCTGGGGCCAACGTCCTGACTTTC. It yields the protein CASRRQVSGANVLTF. The chain is built from TRBV19 and TRBJ2-6, with a tentative D call TRBD1 (6 bases). The CDR3 is 15 residues long. Germline CDR1 reads LNHDA; CDR2 reads SQIVND (reference sequence). Trimming took off 6 bases at V and 1 base at J, with 10 bases between the two ends. Based on the CDR3 plus reference TRBV19 and TRBJ2-6, the full variable domain is DGGITQSPKYLFRKEGQNVTLSCEQNLNHDAMYWYRQDPGQGLRLIYYSQIVNDFQKGDIAEGYSVSREKKESFPLTVTSAQKNPTAFYLCASRRQVSGANVLTFGAGSRLTVL.

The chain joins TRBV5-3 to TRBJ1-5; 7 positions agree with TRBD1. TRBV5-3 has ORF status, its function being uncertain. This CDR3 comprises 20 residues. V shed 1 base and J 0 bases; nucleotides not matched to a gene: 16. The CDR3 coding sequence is TGTGCCAGAAGCTTGAAAGGGTCCCGGACAGGCGGGTATAGCAATCAGCCCCAGCATTTT. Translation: CARSLKGSRTGGYSNQPQHF.

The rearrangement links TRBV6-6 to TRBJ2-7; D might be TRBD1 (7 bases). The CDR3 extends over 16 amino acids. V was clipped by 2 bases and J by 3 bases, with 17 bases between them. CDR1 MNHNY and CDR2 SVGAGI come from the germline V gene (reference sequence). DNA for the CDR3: TGTGCCAGCAGTTACATGTCAGGAGGGGGCGGCTACGAGCAGTACTTC. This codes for CASSYMSGGGGYEQYF.

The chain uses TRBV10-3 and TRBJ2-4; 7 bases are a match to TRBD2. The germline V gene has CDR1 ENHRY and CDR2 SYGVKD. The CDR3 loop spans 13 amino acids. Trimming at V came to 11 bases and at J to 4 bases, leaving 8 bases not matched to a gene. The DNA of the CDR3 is TGTGCCGTTACAGACGGGAGGAAAAACATTCAGTACTTC. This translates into CAVTDGRKNIQYF.

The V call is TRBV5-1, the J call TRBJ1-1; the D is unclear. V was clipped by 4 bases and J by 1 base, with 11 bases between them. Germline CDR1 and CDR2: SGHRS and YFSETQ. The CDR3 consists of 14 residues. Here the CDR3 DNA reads TGCGCCAGCAGCACTTCAACCGGGAACACTGAAGCTTTCTTT. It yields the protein CASSTSTGNTEAFF.